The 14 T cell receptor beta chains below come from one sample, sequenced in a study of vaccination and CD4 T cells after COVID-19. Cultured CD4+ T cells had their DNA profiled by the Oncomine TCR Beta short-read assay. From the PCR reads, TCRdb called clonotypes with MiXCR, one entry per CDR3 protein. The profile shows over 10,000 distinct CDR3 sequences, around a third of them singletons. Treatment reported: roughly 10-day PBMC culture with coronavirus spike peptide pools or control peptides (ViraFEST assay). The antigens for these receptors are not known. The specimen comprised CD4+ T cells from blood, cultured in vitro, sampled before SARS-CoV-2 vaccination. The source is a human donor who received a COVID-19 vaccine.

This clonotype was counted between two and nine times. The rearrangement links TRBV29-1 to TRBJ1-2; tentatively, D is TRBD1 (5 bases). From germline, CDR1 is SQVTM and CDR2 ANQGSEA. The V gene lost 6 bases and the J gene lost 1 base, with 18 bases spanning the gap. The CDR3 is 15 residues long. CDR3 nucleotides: TGCAGCGTGTCGGGGGGAGGGTCCATTAACTATGGCTACACCTTC. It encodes CSVSGGGSINYGYTF.

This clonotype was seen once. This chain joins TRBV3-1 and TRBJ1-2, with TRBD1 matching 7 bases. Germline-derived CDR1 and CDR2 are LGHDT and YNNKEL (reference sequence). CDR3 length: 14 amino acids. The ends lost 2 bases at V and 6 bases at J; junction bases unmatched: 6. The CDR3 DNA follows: TGTGCCAGCAGCCAATCCCGGGACAGTCATGGCTACACCTTC. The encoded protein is CASSQSRDSHGYTF. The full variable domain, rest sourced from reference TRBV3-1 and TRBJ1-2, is DTAVSQTPKYLVTQMGNDKSIKCEQNLGHDTMYWYKQDSKKFLKIMFSYNNKELIINETVPNRFSPKSPDKAHLNLHINSLELGDSAVYFCASSQSRDSHGYTFGSGTRLTVV.

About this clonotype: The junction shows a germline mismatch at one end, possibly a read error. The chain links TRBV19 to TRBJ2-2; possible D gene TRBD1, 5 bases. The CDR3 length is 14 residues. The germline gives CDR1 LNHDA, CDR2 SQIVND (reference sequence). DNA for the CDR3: TGTGCCAGTAGTGACAGCCCGAACACCGAGGAGCTGTTTTTT. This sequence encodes CASSDSPNTEELFF.

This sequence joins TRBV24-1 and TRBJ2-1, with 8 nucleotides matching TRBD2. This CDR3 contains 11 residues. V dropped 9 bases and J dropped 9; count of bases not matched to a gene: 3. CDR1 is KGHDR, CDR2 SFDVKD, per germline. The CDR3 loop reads CATFAGGEQFF. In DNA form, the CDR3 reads TGTGCCACCTTTGCGGGGGGTGAGCAGTTCTTC.

The DNA for the CDR3 is TGTGCCAGCAGTGAAGGCCGGAATAGATATGGCTACACCTTC. Translated, it gives CASSEGRNRYGYTF. V is TRBV2 and J is TRBJ1-2; D gene unclear. V was pared by 1 base and J by 5 bases, with 11 bases between. CDR1 SNHLY and CDR2 FYNNEI come from the germline V gene. The CDR3 sequence is 14 residues long.

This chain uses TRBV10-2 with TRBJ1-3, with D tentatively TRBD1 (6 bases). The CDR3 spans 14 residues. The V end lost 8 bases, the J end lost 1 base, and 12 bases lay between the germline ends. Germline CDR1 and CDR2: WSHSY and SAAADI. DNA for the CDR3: TGCGCCAGCCGGGAGGGGGGATCTGGAAACACCATATATTTT. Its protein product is CASREGGSGNTIYF.

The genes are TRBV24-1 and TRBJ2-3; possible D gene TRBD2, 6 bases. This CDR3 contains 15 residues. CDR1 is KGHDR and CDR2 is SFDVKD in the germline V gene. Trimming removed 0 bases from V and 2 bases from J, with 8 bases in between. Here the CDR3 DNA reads TGTGCCACCAGTGATTTGACGGGGGACACAGATACGCAGTATTTT. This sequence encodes CATSDLTGDTDTQYF.

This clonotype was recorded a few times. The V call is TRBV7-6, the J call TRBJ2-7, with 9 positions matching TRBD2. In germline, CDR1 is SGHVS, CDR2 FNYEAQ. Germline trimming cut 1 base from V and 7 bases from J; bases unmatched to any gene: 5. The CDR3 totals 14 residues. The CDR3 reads CASSLVERGVEQYF. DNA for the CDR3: TGTGCCAGCAGCTTAGTTGAGCGGGGGGTTGAGCAGTACTTC.

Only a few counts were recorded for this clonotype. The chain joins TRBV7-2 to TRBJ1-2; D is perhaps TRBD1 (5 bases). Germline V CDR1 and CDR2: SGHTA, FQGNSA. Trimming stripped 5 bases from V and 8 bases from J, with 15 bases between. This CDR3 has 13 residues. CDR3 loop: CASSPDNRGGYTF. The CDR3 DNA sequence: TGTGCCAGCAGCCCGGATAATCGGGGGGGCTACACCTTC.

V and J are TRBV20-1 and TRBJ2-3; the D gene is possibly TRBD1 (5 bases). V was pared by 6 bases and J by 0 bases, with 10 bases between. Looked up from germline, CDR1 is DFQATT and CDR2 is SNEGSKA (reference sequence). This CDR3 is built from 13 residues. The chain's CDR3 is CSAVGASTDTQYF. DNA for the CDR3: TGCAGTGCCGTTGGGGCAAGCACAGATACGCAGTATTTT.

This chain's CDR3 is CASSPSMNTEAFF. The DNA for the CDR3 is TGTGCCAGCTCACCTAGCATGAACACTGAAGCTTTCTTT. The chain uses TRBV18 and TRBJ1-1; D is undetermined. CDR1 and CDR2 from the germline V gene are KGHSH and LQKENI. This CDR3 region has 13 residues. The V end lost 3 bases, the J end lost 0 bases, and 5 bases lay between the germline ends.

DNA for the CDR3: TGTGCCAGCAGTGGGGACAGGGGGCGCGCAAGCAATCAGCCCCAGCATTTT. Amino acids: CASSGDRGRASNQPQHF. This rearrangement joins TRBV2 to TRBJ1-5, with 12 positions matching TRBD1. J gave up 1 base and V 4 bases, and 5 bases lay outside the gene matches. CDR1 SNHLY and CDR2 FYNNEI come from the germline V gene. This CDR3 is 17 amino acids long.

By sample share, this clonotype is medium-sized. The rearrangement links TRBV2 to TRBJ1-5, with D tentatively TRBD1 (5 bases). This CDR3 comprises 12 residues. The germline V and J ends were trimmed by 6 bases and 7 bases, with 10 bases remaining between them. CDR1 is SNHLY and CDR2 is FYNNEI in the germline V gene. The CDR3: CASSGGGQPQHF. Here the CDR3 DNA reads TGTGCCAGCAGCGGGGGTGGACAGCCCCAGCATTTT.

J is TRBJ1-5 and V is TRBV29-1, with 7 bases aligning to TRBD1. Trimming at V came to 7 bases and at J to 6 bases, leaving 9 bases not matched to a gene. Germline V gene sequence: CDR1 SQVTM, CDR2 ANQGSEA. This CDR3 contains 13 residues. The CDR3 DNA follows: TGCAGCGCCGGCAGGGGGTCCGGTCAGCCCCAGCATTTT. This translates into CSAGRGSGQPQHF.